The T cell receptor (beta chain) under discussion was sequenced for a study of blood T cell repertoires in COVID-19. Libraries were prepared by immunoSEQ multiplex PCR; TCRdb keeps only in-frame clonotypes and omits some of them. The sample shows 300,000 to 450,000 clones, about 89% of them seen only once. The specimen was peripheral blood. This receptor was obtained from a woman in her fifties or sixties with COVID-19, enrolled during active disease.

The CDR3 DNA follows: TGTGCCAGCAGTAGACGGGAATACAATGAGCAGTTCTTC. Its protein is CASSRREYNEQFF. The rearrangement uses TRBV2 and TRBJ2-1; a weak D match, TRBD2 (5 bases). The CDR3 totals 13 residues. V lost 5 bases and J 4 bases, leaving 9 bases between the germline ends. Germline lookup yields CDR1 SNHLY and CDR2 FYNNEI.